The next 26 T cell receptor beta chains were all read from a single sample in a study of neurological immune-mediated disorders. TCRdb fed the 5' RACE reads into MiXCR, producing one record per CDR3 protein. This sample yields about 74,000 distinct CDR3 sequences, of which roughly 5.6% are seen a single time; about 7.4% belongs to the top ten. The sequencing sample was made of PBMCs. The receptors shown here come from a man younger than 35 with multiple sclerosis.

This clonotype has only a few counts. A junction boundary mismatches the germline segment, possibly from a read error. The V call is TRBV20-1, the J call TRBJ1-5, with 8 bases lining up with TRBD1. CDR3 length: 16 amino acids. Looked up from germline, CDR1 is DFQATT and CDR2 is SNEGSKA (reference sequence). CDR3 nucleotides: TGCAGTGCTGGAGCGAATCAGGGGGCTAGCGGTCAGCCCCAGAATTTT. Its translation: CSAGANQGASGQPQNF.

The chain uses TRBV5-6 and TRBJ2-7; possibly TRBD1 or TRBD2 for D (5 bases each). The CDR3 loop spans 12 amino acids. Between the trimmed V and J ends, which lost 2 bases and 6 bases, there was a span of 9 bases. In germline, CDR1 is SGHDT, CDR2 YYEEEE. The CDR3 region is CASSFGTGEQYV. In nucleotides, the CDR3 is TGTGCCAGCAGCTTCGGGACCGGCGAGCAGTACGTC.

This clonotype was found many times. The rearrangement uses TRBV7-2 and TRBJ1-4; D unclear. CDR1 SGHTA and CDR2 FQGNSA come from the germline V gene. CDR3 length: 15 residues. V lost 5 bases and J lost 2, with 12 bases in between. CDR3 DNA: TGTGCCAGCAGCCCTATCGTAAGCACTAATGAAAAACTGTTTTTT. Its protein product is CASSPIVSTNEKLFF.

This clonotype was counted many times. The chain couples TRBV6-6 to TRBJ1-5; the D gene is possibly TRBD1 (6 bases). V lost 0 bases and J 7 bases, leaving 10 bases between the germline ends. The CDR3 has 14 residues. Germline lookup yields CDR1 MNHNY and CDR2 SVGAGI (reference sequence). The CDR3 is CASSYSAGVQPQHF. The CDR3 bases are TGTGCCAGCAGTTACTCGGCAGGGGTCCAGCCCCAGCATTTT.

This clonotype was recorded at least ten times. This chain links TRBV20-1 with TRBJ2-5, with D perhaps TRBD1 or TRBD2 (5 bases each). This CDR3 has 12 amino acids. Germline loops: CDR1 DFQATT, CDR2 SNEGSKA (reference sequence). The DNA for the CDR3 is TGCAGCGGAGAGGGGTTCCAAGAGACCCAGTACTTC. It codes for CSGEGFQETQYF.

This clonotype was detected ten times or more. This chain's CDR3 is CASSLDGGTSGVSSYNEQFF. The CDR3 coding sequence is TGCGCCAGCAGCTTGGATGGGGGAACTAGCGGGGTCAGCTCCTACAATGAGCAGTTCTTC. The chain recombines TRBV5-1 with TRBJ2-1; 10 nucleotides line up with TRBD2. The germline gives CDR1 SGHRS, CDR2 YFSETQ. The V gene end was trimmed by 0 bases and the J gene end by 0 bases; junction bases not matched to a gene: 12. The CDR3 is 20 residues long. The full variable domain, its missing parts supplied by reference TRBV5-1 and TRBJ2-1, is KAGVTQTPRYLIKTRGQQVTLSCSPISGHRSVSWYQQTPGQGLQFLFEYFSETQRNKGNFPGRFSGRQFSNSRSEMNVSTLELGDSALYLCASSLDGGTSGVSSYNEQFFGPGTRLTVL.

This clonotype was detected many times. This chain connects TRBV5-1 to TRBJ1-2; TRBD1 matches 7 bases. Germline trimming cut 4 bases from V and 3 bases from J; bases unmatched to any gene: 12. Per germline, CDR1 SGHRS and CDR2 YFSETQ. This CDR3 region has 16 residues. CDR3 amino acids: CASSPRTGQRYYGYTF. The DNA for the CDR3 is TGCGCCAGCAGCCCAAGAACGGGACAGAGATACTATGGCTACACCTTC. Full variable domain (missing parts from reference TRBV5-1 and TRBJ1-2): KAGVTQTPRYLIKTRGQQVTLSCSPISGHRSVSWYQQTPGQGLQFLFEYFSETQRNKGNFPGRFSGRQFSNSRSEMNVSTLELGDSALYLCASSPRTGQRYYGYTFGSGTRLTVV.

This clonotype was detected many times. The CDR3 region is CASRGTGGGNIQYF. The CDR3 DNA is TGTGCCAGCAGGGGAACAGGGGGCGGAAACATTCAGTACTTC. This chain connects TRBV2 to TRBJ2-4, with 9 bases aligning to TRBD1. V dropped 6 bases and J dropped 6; count of bases not matched to a gene: 6. Germline V CDR1 and CDR2: SNHLY, FYNNEI. The length of the CDR3 is 14 residues.

This clonotype was counted ten times or more. The genes are TRBV2 and TRBJ2-7; TRBD1 agrees at 10 bases. The CDR3 is made up of 16 amino acids. Germline trimming cut 2 bases from V and 2 bases from J; bases unmatched to any gene: 6. Per the germline V gene, CDR1 is SNHLY and CDR2 is FYNNEI. The CDR3 spells CASSEMDRGITYEQYF. The CDR3 DNA reads TGTGCCAGCAGTGAAATGGACAGGGGGATAACCTACGAGCAGTACTTC.

This clonotype was recorded at least ten times. This chain uses TRBV5-1 with TRBJ1-1, with a weak D call TRBD1 (6 bases). The CDR3 has 11 residues. The V end lost 7 bases, the J end lost 5 bases, and 9 bases lay between the germline ends. Germline lookup yields CDR1 SGHRS and CDR2 YFSETQ. The CDR3 sequence is CASRTGTEAFF. CDR3 in DNA: TGCGCCAGCCGAACAGGGACTGAAGCTTTCTTT.

This clonotype was counted many times. CDR3 protein: CASSPGQGHEQYF. The DNA of the CDR3 is TGTGCCAGCAGCCCCGGACAGGGGCACGAGCAGTACTTC. The chain carries TRBV6-5 and TRBJ2-7; 9 bases line up with TRBD1. This CDR3 has 13 amino acids. Losses at the gene ends were 6 bases for V and 5 bases for J; bases not matched to a gene: 5. Germline-derived CDR1 and CDR2 are MNHEY and SVGAGI.

This clonotype was seen many times. The chain links TRBV6-5 to TRBJ2-7, with 13 bases fitting TRBD2. Unmatched junction bases numbered 7, after V lost 6 bases and J lost 5 bases. Germline CDR1 reads MNHEY; CDR2 reads SVGAGI. The CDR3 loop spans 15 amino acids. The CDR3 loop is CASRQGLAGTHEQYF. The CDR3 DNA reads TGTGCCAGCAGGCAGGGACTAGCGGGAACCCACGAGCAGTACTTC.

This chain connects TRBV29-1 to TRBJ1-2, with 9 positions matching TRBD1. CDR1 is SQVTM and CDR2 is ANQGSEA in the germline V gene. J lost 8 bases, V lost 6 bases, and 7 bases had no gene match. The CDR3 contains 12 residues. In DNA, the CDR3 is TGCAGCGTCGTACAGGGGGCAGAAGGCTACACCTTC. It codes for CSVVQGAEGYTF.

This clonotype occurred many times. CDR3 sequence: CSARMGYTDTQYF. In DNA, the CDR3 is TGCAGTGCTAGAATGGGGTACACAGATACGCAGTATTTT. J is TRBJ2-3 and V is TRBV20-1; unclear D gene. The CDR3 loop spans 13 amino acids. Per germline, CDR1 DFQATT and CDR2 SNEGSKA (reference sequence). V gave up 2 bases and J gave up 2 bases, with 8 bases separating them.

In this sample, this clonotype turned up many times. The chain is built from TRBV20-1 and TRBJ2-7; weak D call: TRBD2 (5 bases). The germline V gene has CDR1 DFQATT and CDR2 SNEGSKA (reference sequence). This CDR3 has 12 residues. The ends were cut back, 3 bases at V and 4 bases at J, with 10 bases in the middle. The chain's CDR3 is CSARDSRYEQYF. CDR3 nucleotides: TGCAGTGCTAGGGACTCGAGGTACGAGCAGTACTTC.

This clonotype appeared many times. The J gene is TRBJ1-1, the V gene TRBV5-1, with D unclear. The CDR3 extends over 14 amino acids. Germline values: CDR1 SGHRS, CDR2 YFSETQ. V lost 4 bases to trimming and J lost 4 bases, with 14 bases between them. The CDR3 nucleotides are TGCGCCAGCAGCGCGGGAGCAGACTCCACTGAAGCTTTCTTT. This sequence encodes CASSAGADSTEAFF.

This clonotype was observed at least ten times. The chain has TRBV24-1 and TRBJ2-3; D perhaps matches TRBD2 (5 bases). The CDR3 covers 13 residues. With 0 bases removed from V and 7 bases from J, the gap between germline ends came to 7 bases. From germline, CDR1 is KGHDR and CDR2 SFDVKD. The CDR3 DNA is TGTGCCACCAGTGATTTGGGACTTAATACGCAGTATTTT. Its protein product is CATSDLGLNTQYF.

This clonotype was recorded many times. The chain employs TRBV4-2 and TRBJ1-5; D not certain. The germline V and J ends were trimmed by 0 bases and 0 bases, with 9 bases remaining between them. The CDR3 totals 16 residues. Germline V gives CDR1 LGHNA, CDR2 YNFKEQ. Here the CDR3 DNA reads TGTGCCAGCAGCCAAGATGTCGGGTATAGCAATCAGCCCCAGCATTTT. The encoded protein is CASSQDVGYSNQPQHF.

Of note for this clonotype: A much larger clone sits a single nucleotide away, making a read error possible. CDR3 nucleotide sequence: TGCAGCGTGCACAAGGGAGGCACTGAAGCTTTCTTT. This gives the protein CSVHKGGTEAFF. V is TRBV29-1 and J is TRBJ1-1; D is ambiguous. The CDR3 is 12 residues long. Germline V gene sequence: CDR1 SQVTM, CDR2 ANQGSEA. The V end lost 6 bases, the J end lost 4 bases, and 12 bases lay between the germline ends.

This clonotype has ten or more counts. The chain links TRBV5-1 to TRBJ2-3, with D perhaps matching TRBD1 or TRBD2 (5 bases each). This CDR3 is 15 amino acids long. V shed 2 bases and J shed 0 bases, with 10 bases lying between them. Germline-derived CDR1 and CDR2 are SGHRS and YFSETQ. CDR3 amino acids: CASSLRGASTDTQYF. As DNA, the CDR3 is TGCGCCAGCAGCTTACGAGGGGCGAGCACAGATACGCAGTATTTT. The full variable domain, in which reference TRBV5-1 and TRBJ2-3 provide the parts outside the CDR3, is KAGVTQTPRYLIKTRGQQVTLSCSPISGHRSVSWYQQTPGQGLQFLFEYFSETQRNKGNFPGRFSGRQFSNSRSEMNVSTLELGDSALYLCASSLRGASTDTQYFGPGTRLTVL.

Regarding this clonotype: This may come from a read error, since a much larger clone is one base off. CDR3 region: CSAGKTGARFF. In nucleotides, the CDR3 is TGCAGTGCTGGAAAGACAGGGGCAAGGTTCTTT. The chain combines TRBV20-1 with TRBJ1-1, with 8 positions matching TRBD1. V shed 5 bases, J shed 14 bases, and the junction held 10 bases outside the gene matches. Germline CDR1 reads DFQATT; CDR2 reads SNEGSKA (reference sequence). The CDR3 extends over 11 amino acids.

This clonotype was seen ten or more times. The CDR3 bases are TGCAGTGCTAGAGGGGCAGAGGAAAAACTGTTTTTT. Translation: CSARGAEEKLFF. J is TRBJ1-4 and V is TRBV20-1; D is undetermined. The germline CDR1 and CDR2 sequences are DFQATT and SNEGSKA (reference sequence). The CDR3 has 12 residues. V lost 1 base and J lost 8, with 8 bases in between.

The CDR3 sequence: CASGGLGQGGLYGYTF. In DNA form, the CDR3 reads TGTGCCAGCGGCGGCCTTGGGCAGGGGGGACTATATGGCTACACCTTC. The J gene is TRBJ1-2, the V gene TRBV9; 7 nucleotides align to TRBD1. Germline assignment: CDR1 SGDLS and CDR2 YYNGEE. V lost 7 bases and J lost 5; bases outside the gene matches: 17. The CDR3 runs to 16 residues. The variable domain in full, with the rest retrieved from reference TRBV9 and TRBJ1-2, is DSGVTQTPKHLITATGQRVTLRCSPRSGDLSVYWYQQSLDQGLQFLIQYYNGEERAKGNILERFSAQQFPDLHSELNLSSLELGDSALYFCASGGLGQGGLYGYTFGSGTRLTVV.

In this sample, this clonotype turned up many times. The chain joins TRBV5-4 to TRBJ1-1; D is possibly TRBD1 (5 bases). CDR1 and CDR2 (germline): SGHNT, YYREEE (reference sequence). This CDR3 region has 14 residues. V lost 1 base and J lost 3, with 10 bases in between. The DNA for the CDR3 is TGTGCCAGCAGCTTGCCGGGGCTGGACACTGAAGCTTTCTTT. Its translation: CASSLPGLDTEAFF.

This clonotype has ten or more counts. The chain employs TRBV5-1 and TRBJ2-3; tentatively, D is TRBD2 (5 bases). Trimming removed 6 bases at V and 3 bases at J, with 17 bases between. Germline values: CDR1 SGHRS, CDR2 YFSETQ. The CDR3 consists of 15 residues. CDR3: CASTYKGEQTDTQYF. CDR3 DNA sequence: TGCGCCAGCACCTACAAGGGAGAACAGACAGATACGCAGTATTTT.

This clonotype has at least ten counts. This sequence joins TRBV12-3 or TRBV12-4 and TRBJ2-6; D is perhaps TRBD2 (5 bases). Trimming took 2 bases from V and 2 from J, leaving 7 bases between them. The CDR3 has 15 residues. CDR3 sequence reads: CASSLRGTGANVLTF. CDR3 DNA sequence: TGTGCCAGCAGTTTAAGAGGGACTGGGGCCAACGTCCTGACTTTC.